Following are 20 T cell receptor beta chains from one sample sequenced in a study of CD8 T cells in Susac syndrome. Reverse transcription of roughly 0.5 to 1 ug RNA used random hexamers. A single record per CDR3 protein comes from TCRdb applying MiXCR to the immunoSEQ multiplex PCR reads. The profile shows about 180,000 distinct CDR3 sequences, 94% of them singletons. Material: CD4+ T cells from PBMCs. The origin of the receptors is a human donor with Susac syndrome.

V gene TRBV30 combines with J gene TRBJ1-5; no firm D call. The length of the CDR3 is 14 residues. V was clipped by 0 bases and J by 2 bases, with 8 bases between them. Germline V gene sequence: CDR1 GTSNPN, CDR2 SVGIG (reference sequence). CDR3 residues: CAWSVGQGNQPQHF. DNA of the CDR3: TGTGCCTGGAGTGTAGGGCAGGGCAATCAGCCCCAGCATTTT.

The V and J genes are TRBV4-2 and TRBJ2-5; perhaps TRBD2 as D (5 bases). The V end lost 1 base, the J end lost 5 bases, and 17 bases lay between the germline ends. Germline V gene sequence: CDR1 LGHNA, CDR2 YNFKEQ. The CDR3 spans 16 residues. Written as DNA, the CDR3 is TGTGCCAGCAGCCAAGTAGCGACTTCAAGAGGGGAGACCCAGTACTTC. Translated: CASSQVATSRGETQYF.

The chain has TRBV29-1 and TRBJ2-3; D unclear. The ends were cut back, 7 bases at V and 2 bases at J, with 10 bases in the middle. The length of the CDR3 is 12 residues. Germline-derived CDR1 and CDR2 are SQVTM and ANQGSEA. CDR3 DNA: TGCAGCGGTGACGGAACCACAGATACGCAGTATTTT. The encoded protein is CSGDGTTDTQYF.

V gene TRBV25-1 combines with J gene TRBJ2-1, with TRBD1 matching 8 bases. With 5 bases clipped from V and 5 bases from J, the junction kept 8 bases outside the gene matches. The CDR3 is 15 residues long. Looked up from germline, CDR1 is MGHDK and CDR2 is SYGVNS. CDR3 residues: CASSQTTGDNNEQFF. CDR3 DNA: TGTGCCAGCAGTCAGACGACAGGGGATAACAATGAGCAGTTCTTC.

This clonotype showed up just once. The V call is TRBV5-1, the J call TRBJ1-2; the D gene is possibly TRBD1 (5 bases). The germline CDR1 and CDR2 sequences are SGHRS and YFSETQ. The V end lost 3 bases, the J end lost 6 bases, and 15 bases lay between the germline ends. The CDR3 is 14 amino acids. CDR3 protein: CASSSGDRWNGYTF. The CDR3 region has the DNA TGCGCCAGCAGCTCGGGAGACAGATGGAATGGCTACACCTTC.

This clonotype has a single count. The chain uses TRBV20-1 and TRBJ1-1, with 7 bases matching TRBD1. The germline V gene encodes CDR1 DFQATT and CDR2 SNEGSKA (reference sequence). Unmatched junction bases numbered 14, after V lost 3 bases and J lost 7 bases. The CDR3 runs to 15 residues. The DNA of the CDR3 is TGCAGTGCTAGGATCACAGGGGCACTCGGTGATGAAGCTTTCTTT. Translating gives CSARITGALGDEAFF.

A single count supports this clonotype. The chain is built from TRBV7-2 and TRBJ2-1; 7 bases line up with TRBD1. V dropped 5 bases and J dropped 9; count of bases not matched to a gene: 13. The CDR3 length is 15 residues. CDR1 is SGHTA, CDR2 FQGNSA, per germline. CDR3 in amino acids: CASSRTGVNLGEQFF. CDR3 sequence (DNA): TGTGCCAGCAGCCGGACAGGTGTGAATCTGGGTGAGCAGTTCTTC.

V usage is TRBV20-1 and J usage is TRBJ2-5; 8 bases map to TRBD2. The CDR3 covers 13 residues. Trimming took 1 base from V and 7 from J; bases not matched to a gene: 5. CDR1 is DFQATT and CDR2 is SNEGSKA in the germline V gene (reference sequence). CDR3 coding DNA: TGCAGTGCTAGAGCCCCAGCGGGGGCGACCCAGTACTTC. Residues: CSARAPAGATQYF.

The genes are TRBV5-1 and TRBJ1-2, with TRBD1 identical over 7 bases. The CDR3 runs to 15 residues. Germline CDR1 is SGHRS and CDR2 is YFSETQ. Trimming at V came to 6 bases and at J to 11 bases, leaving 19 bases not matched to a gene. CDR3 nucleotides: TGCGCCAGCAAAAGAGGGACAGCCAGCGATTATGAGTACACCTTC. Translating it yields CASKRGTASDYEYTF.

This chain links TRBV20-1 with TRBJ1-3, with no clear D. The CDR3 is 12 residues long. The V end lost 4 bases, the J end lost 4 bases, and 8 bases lay between the germline ends. Looked up from germline, CDR1 is DFQATT and CDR2 is SNEGSKA (reference sequence). The DNA for the CDR3 is TGCAGTGCTACGGGCTTCGGAAACACCATATATTTT. This gives the protein CSATGFGNTIYF.

The chain recombines TRBV29-1 with TRBJ1-2; D call uncertain. The CDR3 contains 15 residues. The V end lost 6 bases, the J end lost 6 bases, and 23 bases lay between the germline ends. Germline V lookup: CDR1 SQVTM, CDR2 ANQGSEA. The CDR3 here is CSVPRGRAQKDGYTF. CDR3 nucleotides: TGCAGCGTCCCCCGAGGCCGGGCGCAAAAGGATGGCTACACCTTC.

This clonotype was recorded a few times. This chain links TRBV18 with TRBJ2-3; D is uncertain. Trimming removed 3 bases at V and 4 bases at J, with 2 bases between. The germline CDR1 and CDR2 sequences are KGHSH and LQKENI. The CDR3 has 11 amino acids. The DNA of the CDR3 is TGTGCCAGCTCACCCTCAGATACGCAGTATTTT. This encodes CASSPSDTQYF.

The genes are TRBV19 and TRBJ1-2; D remains unclear. In germline, CDR1 is LNHDA, CDR2 SQIVND (reference sequence). The CDR3 runs to 15 residues. V gave up 3 bases and J gave up 0 bases, with 11 bases separating them. In nucleotides, the CDR3 is TGTGCCAGTAGTATCTCGCCAGGCTCTAACTATGGCTACACCTTC. Its translation: CASSISPGSNYGYTF.

The rearrangement links TRBV7-9 to TRBJ2-2, with D perhaps assigned TRBD1 or TRBD2 (5 bases each). Trimming took 5 bases from V and 2 from J, leaving 12 bases between them. The CDR3 covers 15 residues. CDR1 is SEHNR, CDR2 FQNEAQ, per germline (reference sequence). Here the CDR3 reads CASSAWDLNTGELFF. The CDR3 DNA follows: TGTGCCAGCAGCGCCTGGGACCTCAACACCGGGGAGCTGTTTTTT. The variable domain in full, completed from reference TRBV7-9 and TRBJ2-2, reads DTGVSQNPRHKITKRGQNVTFRCDPISEHNRLYWYRQTLGQGPEFLTYFQNEAQLEKSRLLSDRFSAERPKGSFSTLEIQRTEQGDSAMYLCASSAWDLNTGELFFGEGSRLTVL.

The chain links TRBV20-1 to TRBJ2-2, with a tentative D call TRBD1 (5 bases). Trimming took 5 bases from V and 2 from J, leaving 15 bases between them. The CDR3 runs 15 residues. The germline V gene encodes CDR1 DFQATT and CDR2 SNEGSKA (reference sequence). CDR3 DNA sequence: TGCAGTGCTGCTCGGCAGGGAAGAAACACCGGGGAGCTGTTTTTT. It is translated as CSAARQGRNTGELFF.

This rearrangement joins TRBV12-5 to TRBJ2-7; 10 positions match TRBD1. V shed 6 bases, J shed 2 bases, and the junction held 4 bases outside the gene matches. The CDR3 runs 14 residues. CDR1 is LGHNT, CDR2 FRNRAP, per germline. CDR3 amino acids: CASGPGQGAYEQYF. Here the CDR3 DNA reads TGTGCTAGTGGACCCGGACAGGGGGCCTACGAGCAGTACTTC.

CDR3 nucleotide sequence: TGTGCCACCAGTGATCGCGGGACTAGCGGCACAGATACGCAGTATTTT. It translates to CATSDRGTSGTDTQYF. The chain is built from TRBV24-1 and TRBJ2-3, with 10 bases identical to TRBD2. V shed 3 bases and J 1 base; nucleotides not matched to a gene: 3. This CDR3 region has 16 residues. Germline V gives CDR1 KGHDR, CDR2 SFDVKD.

V gene TRBV19 combines with J gene TRBJ1-5; D is possibly TRBD1 (6 bases). CDR1 LNHDA and CDR2 SQIVND come from the germline V gene (reference sequence). Trimming stripped 7 bases from V and 2 bases from J, with 15 bases between. CDR3 length: 15 amino acids. CDR3 DNA: TGTGCCAGTATGGGACTTCGACAGGGCAATCAGCCCCAGCATTTT. Residues: CASMGLRQGNQPQHF.

This chain joins TRBV4-2 and TRBJ2-1; TRBD2 agrees at 8 bases. The V and J ends lost 0 bases and 8 bases, in that order; junction bases with no gene match: 9. The CDR3 has 16 amino acids. From germline, CDR1 is LGHNA and CDR2 YNFKEQ. The CDR3 protein is CASSQDLRGGRDEQFF. Written as DNA, the CDR3 is TGTGCCAGCAGCCAAGATCTCCGGGGGGGCCGGGATGAGCAGTTCTTC.

The gene calls are TRBV15 and TRBJ2-2; the match to TRBD1 covers 8 bases. Germline V gene data show CDR1 as LNHNV and CDR2 as YYDKDF (reference sequence). This CDR3 has 19 residues. Trimming at V came to 3 bases and at J to 4 bases, leaving 16 bases not matched to a gene. The DNA of the CDR3 is TGTGCCACCAGCAGCCGGACAGGGCAGATACCTCGAGGCACCGGGGAGCTGTTTTTT. It is translated as CATSSRTGQIPRGTGELFF.